The 28 T cell receptor beta chains listed next were all sequenced from one sample in a study of cytomegalovirus exposure and HLA in healthy donors (TCRdb year 2017). Preparation of the library involved the immunoSEQ multiplex PCR assay. The multiplex PCR relied on a mix of 60 forward primers for TCR Vbeta segments and 13 reverse primers for TCR Jbeta segments. This immuneACCESS table, as held by TCRdb, lists in-frame sequences with V and J called but not all clones. Of the missing ones, under half trace to an unresolved V gene in checked studies; the others have no known cause. Here the sample has roughly 160,000 clones; roughly 81% occur a single time. 2.5% to 3% of the sample is held by the ten biggest clonotypes. Sequenced input: PBMCs. The receptors were gathered from a man aged 25-40 years in good health and CMV-seropositive.

This clone has more than one count but fewer than ten. J is TRBJ1-1 and V is TRBV18, with 7 bases matching TRBD1. The CDR3 is 11 residues long. Trimming took 8 bases from V and 8 from J; bases not matched to a gene: 5. Germline V gene sequence: CDR1 KGHSH, CDR2 LQKENI. For the CDR3, the DNA is TGTGCCAGCCGCGGGACAGCCGAAGCTTTCTTT. Amino acid sequence: CASRGTAEAFF. Filled out from reference TRBV18 and TRBJ1-1, the complete variable domain reads NAGVMQNPRHLVRRRGQEARLRCSPMKGHSHVYWYRQLPEEGLKFMVYLQKENIIDESGMPKERFSAEFPKEGPSILRIQQVVRGDSAAYFCASRGTAEAFFGQGTRLTVV.

This CDR3 is CAWRTGSHGYTF. CDR3 nucleotide sequence: TGTGCCTGGAGGACAGGGAGCCATGGCTACACCTTC. The rearrangement uses TRBV30 and TRBJ1-2; 7 bases align to TRBD1. The J segment lost 6 bases and the V segment lost 3 bases, leaving 4 bases of the junction unmatched. The germline V gene has CDR1 GTSNPN and CDR2 SVGIG (reference sequence). The CDR3 length is 12 residues. Full variable domain (outside the CDR3, taken from reference TRBV30 and TRBJ1-2): SQTIHQWPATLVQPVGSPLSLECTVEGTSNPNLYWYRQAAGRGLQLLFYSVGIGQISSEVPQNLSASRPQDRQFILSSKKLLLSDSGFYLCAWRTGSHGYTFGSGTRLTVV.

The rearrangement joins TRBV6-1 to TRBJ1-1, with 8 nucleotides matching TRBD1. Germline CDR1 MNHNS, CDR2 SASEGT. The CDR3 has 15 residues. V dropped 6 bases and J dropped 6; count of bases not matched to a gene: 12. The CDR3 sequence is CASRLTDRVLSEAFF. CDR3 nucleotide sequence: TGTGCCAGCAGGCTTACGGACAGGGTACTTTCTGAAGCTTTCTTT.

This clone has a single count. The V gene is TRBV30, the J gene TRBJ1-3; no firm D call. This CDR3 region has 15 residues. Germline CDR1 and CDR2: GTSNPN and SVGIG (reference sequence). V was trimmed by 5 bases and J by 0 bases, leaving 14 bases between them. This CDR3 reads CAWLQDFHSGNTIYF. The CDR3 bases are TGTGCCTGGCTCCAGGACTTCCACTCTGGAAACACCATATATTTT.

This clone was detected a few times. This chain links TRBV27 with TRBJ1-5; D gene unclear. Germline CDR1 and CDR2: MNHEY and SMNVEV (reference sequence). V shed 5 bases and J shed 6 bases, with 8 bases lying between them. The CDR3 has 12 amino acids. CDR3 in DNA: TGTGCCAGCAGTAGACGAGGTCAGCCCCAGCATTTT. Amino acids: CASSRRGQPQHF.

The CDR3 loop reads CASSPLAGANNEQFF. CDR3 nucleotides: TGCGCCAGCAGCCCTTTAGCGGGAGCGAACAATGAGCAGTTCTTC. The V and J genes are TRBV4-3 and TRBJ2-1, with 9 bases that match TRBD2. The CDR3 totals 15 residues. V lost 4 bases to trimming and J lost 5 bases; unmatched junction nucleotides: 6. From germline, CDR1 is LGHNA and CDR2 YSLEER.

The V and J genes are TRBV25-1 and TRBJ2-1; TRBD1 matches at 7 bases. The V and J ends lost 7 bases and 0 bases, in that order; junction bases with no gene match: 3. The CDR3 runs 14 residues. Per the germline V gene, CDR1 is MGHDK and CDR2 is SYGVNS. The CDR3 protein is CASKSGGSYNEQFF. CDR3 in DNA: TGTGCCAGCAAGTCAGGGGGCTCCTACAATGAGCAGTTCTTC.

The gene calls are TRBV5-6 and TRBJ2-1; D is ambiguous. Trimming cost V 6 bases and J 6 bases, with 16 bases left between them. The CDR3 loop spans 14 amino acids. Germline V gene sequence: CDR1 SGHDT, CDR2 YYEEEE. As DNA, the CDR3 is TGTGCCAGCACCCTTGAGGTCTCCATCAATGAGCAGTTCTTC. As protein: CASTLEVSINEQFF.

The genes are TRBV6-1 and TRBJ1-6; perhaps TRBD1 as D (6 bases). The CDR3 spans 14 residues. Germline values: CDR1 MNHNS, CDR2 SASEGT. V lost 6 bases and J lost 6, with 12 bases in between. For the CDR3, the DNA is TGTGCCAGCAGCGCTGACAGGAGTAATTCACCCCTCCACTTT. Protein sequence: CASSADRSNSPLHF.

This chain uses TRBV5-1 with TRBJ2-7, with 13 bases lining up with TRBD2. The CDR3 spans 15 residues. The trim removed 1 base at V and 4 bases at J, leaving 2 bases unmatched. Germline values: CDR1 SGHRS, CDR2 YFSETQ. The CDR3 DNA sequence: TGCGCCAGCAGCTTGAAACTAGCGGGAGGGTACGAGCAGTACTTC. Translating it yields CASSLKLAGGYEQYF.

A remark on this clone: Other nucleotide sequences from this sample produce the same CDR3. The V and J genes are TRBV5-1 and TRBJ2-1, with 13 nucleotides matching TRBD2. Germline V gene lookup returns CDR1 SGHRS and CDR2 YFSETQ. The CDR3 is made up of 15 amino acids. The J segment lost 6 bases and the V segment lost 4 bases, leaving 4 bases of the junction unmatched. CDR3 residues: CASSMGLAGLNEQFF. DNA for the CDR3: TGCGCCAGCAGCATGGGACTAGCGGGGCTCAATGAGCAGTTCTTC. The entire variable domain, with the rest obtained from reference TRBV5-1 and TRBJ2-1, is as follows: KAGVTQTPRYLIKTRGQQVTLSCSPISGHRSVSWYQQTPGQGLQFLFEYFSETQRNKGNFPGRFSGRQFSNSRSEMNVSTLELGDSALYLCASSMGLAGLNEQFFGPGTRLTVL.

The chain couples TRBV4-1 to TRBJ2-5; 9 positions agree with TRBD2. V lost 4 bases, J lost 4 bases, and 7 bases stayed unmatched. Germline CDR1 and CDR2: MGHRA and YSYEKL. This CDR3 region has 15 residues. CDR3 loop: CASSRSGGTVETQYF. The CDR3 DNA sequence: TGCGCCAGCAGCCGTAGCGGGGGAACGGTAGAGACCCAGTACTTC.

The chain combines TRBV29-1 with TRBJ2-2; TRBD2 agrees at 11 bases. From germline, CDR1 is SQVTM and CDR2 ANQGSEA. Unmatched junction bases numbered 5, after V lost 4 bases and J lost 7 bases. The CDR3 sequence is 14 residues long. This CDR3 reads CSVATSGSDGELFF. CDR3 sequence (DNA): TGCAGCGTTGCTACTAGCGGGAGTGACGGGGAGCTGTTTTTT.

The chain has TRBV7-6 and TRBJ2-7; 7 bases fit TRBD2. V was pared by 1 base and J by 2 bases, with 5 bases of the junction left unmatched. Germline lookup yields CDR1 SGHVS and CDR2 FNYEAQ. CDR3 length equals 15 residues. CDR3 sequence reads: CASSLEAGFTYEQYF. The CDR3 bases are TGTGCCAGCAGCTTAGAAGCGGGGTTCACCTACGAGCAGTACTTC.

V and J are TRBV5-4 and TRBJ2-1, with 10 bases identical to TRBD2. J lost 7 bases, V lost 2 bases, and 6 bases had no gene match. The CDR3 runs to 15 residues. Germline V gene data show CDR1 as SGHNT and CDR2 as YYREEE (reference sequence). The DNA of the CDR3 is TGTGCCAGCAGCTTTTCGACTAGCGGGCGAAATGAGCAGTTCTTC. The encoded protein is CASSFSTSGRNEQFF.

V gene TRBV14 combines with J gene TRBJ2-7; D may be TRBD2 (7 bases). Trimming stripped 4 bases from V and 4 bases from J, with 17 bases between. This CDR3 is 15 amino acids long. Germline V gene sequence: CDR1 SGHDN, CDR2 FVKESK. In DNA form, the CDR3 reads TGTGCCAGCAGCCCCCTAGGGGAGGGGGAATACGAGCAGTACTTC. It specifies CASSPLGEGEYEQYF.

The V and J genes are TRBV7-9 and TRBJ1-1, with D hard to call. The germline gives CDR1 SEHNR, CDR2 FQNEAQ (reference sequence). V was clipped by 3 bases and J by 6 bases, with 5 bases between them. The CDR3 is 11 residues long. The chain's CDR3 is CASSFASEAFF. CDR3 DNA: TGTGCCAGCAGCTTCGCGTCTGAAGCTTTCTTT. The full variable domain, rest sourced from reference TRBV7-9 and TRBJ1-1, is DTGVSQNPRHKITKRGQNVTFRCDPISEHNRLYWYRQTLGQGPEFLTYFQNEAQLEKSRLLSDRFSAERPKGSFSTLEIQRTEQGDSAMYLCASSFASEAFFGQGTRLTVV.

V gene TRBV11-1 combines with J gene TRBJ1-2; 10 bases align to TRBD1. The CDR3 runs to 14 residues. V gave up 3 bases and J gave up 8 bases; unmatched junction bases: 6. Germline lookup yields CDR1 SGHAT and CDR2 FQDESV (reference sequence). CDR3 nucleotides: TGTGCCAGCAGCTTGGGACAGGGGACGCGGGGCTACACCTTC. Residues: CASSLGQGTRGYTF.

The rearrangement uses TRBV7-6 and TRBJ2-2; 9 bases are shared with TRBD1. Germline trimming cut 5 bases from V and 6 bases from J; bases unmatched to any gene: 7. The length of the CDR3 is 15 residues. Germline V gives CDR1 SGHVS, CDR2 FNYEAQ. The CDR3 protein is CASSPGQGGSGELFF. The CDR3, as DNA: TGTGCCAGCAGCCCGGGACAGGGAGGATCCGGGGAGCTGTTTTTT. Full variable domain (outside the CDR3, taken from reference TRBV7-6 and TRBJ2-2): GAGVSQSPRYKVTKRGQDVALRCDPISGHVSLYWYRQALGQGPEFLTYFNYEAQQDKSGLPNDRFSAERPEGSISTLTIQRTEQRDSAMYRCASSPGQGGSGELFFGEGSRLTVL.

The chain couples TRBV7-3 to TRBJ2-1; D perhaps matches TRBD2 (6 bases). The ends were cut back, 5 bases at V and 4 bases at J, with 15 bases in the middle. The germline CDR1 and CDR2 sequences are SGHTA and FQGTGA. CDR3 length equals 15 residues. CDR3 in DNA: TGTGCCAGCAGCCCGGGACTCGGAGGGTACAATGAGCAGTTCTTC. It specifies CASSPGLGGYNEQFF.

This rearrangement joins TRBV19 to TRBJ1-2; possible D gene TRBD1, 6 bases. Germline loops: CDR1 LNHDA, CDR2 SQIVND (reference sequence). This CDR3 spans 15 amino acids. V was cut by 3 bases and J by 5 bases, with 16 bases left in between. CDR3 in amino acids: CASSISPGQGYGYTF. Here the CDR3 DNA reads TGTGCCAGTAGTATTTCACCAGGCCAGGGGTATGGCTACACCTTC.

The chain combines TRBV6-5 with TRBJ2-3, with D possibly being TRBD1 (6 bases). Germline V gives CDR1 MNHEY, CDR2 SVGAGI. The CDR3 is 13 residues long. V lost 4 bases and J lost 7, with 12 bases in between. This CDR3 is CASSSLQGNTQYF. CDR3 in DNA: TGTGCCAGCAGTTCCTTACAGGGAAATACGCAGTATTTT.

On this clone: The junction shows a germline mismatch at one end, possibly a read error. This sequence joins TRBV27 and TRBJ2-5; tentative D call: TRBD1 (6 bases). Germline V gene lookup returns CDR1 MNHEY and CDR2 SMNVEV (reference sequence). This CDR3 spans 14 amino acids. The CDR3 region is CANSTGTLLETQYF. The CDR3 nucleotides read TGTGCCAACAGTACCGGGACACTGCTAGAGACCCAGTACTTC.

The genes are TRBV27 and TRBJ1-4; 9 bases are shared with TRBD1. Looked up from germline, CDR1 is MNHEY and CDR2 is SMNVEV (reference sequence). Trimming removed 5 bases from V and 7 bases from J; junction bases left unmatched: 11. The CDR3 has 16 residues. The CDR3 here is CASSKGRTGGPEKLFF. CDR3 nucleotide sequence: TGTGCCAGCAGTAAGGGGCGTACAGGGGGCCCTGAAAAACTGTTTTTT.

This chain connects TRBV4-2 to TRBJ2-5, with TRBD2 identical over 7 bases. Germline CDR1 reads LGHNA; CDR2 reads YNFKEQ. With 4 bases clipped from V and 5 bases from J, the junction kept 16 bases outside the gene matches. The CDR3 is made up of 17 amino acids. CDR3 coding DNA: TGTGCCAGCAGCCCGACTAGCTTGAGAAAAAGGTTGGAGACCCAGTACTTC. It yields the protein CASSPTSLRKRLETQYF.

The chain is built from TRBV5-1 and TRBJ2-7; maybe TRBD2 (5 bases). V shed 2 bases and J shed 7 bases, with 16 bases lying between them. The germline gives CDR1 SGHRS, CDR2 YFSETQ. CDR3 length: 14 residues. This CDR3 is CASSFQATRGEQYF. CDR3 nucleotides: TGCGCCAGCAGCTTCCAGGCCACGAGAGGGGAGCAGTACTTC.

The chain has TRBV7-8 and TRBJ2-3; the D gene is possibly TRBD2 (5 bases). The length of the CDR3 is 15 residues. V gave up 1 base and J gave up 4 bases, with 12 bases separating them. In germline, CDR1 is SGHVS, CDR2 FQNEAQ. The DNA for the CDR3 is TGTGCCAGCAGCTTAGGCCCCCGGGGTTCAGATACGCAGTATTTT. Its translation is CASSLGPRGSDTQYF.

V is TRBV5-8 and J is TRBJ1-2; TRBD1 aligns across 7 bases. J was trimmed by 2 bases and V by 5 bases; bases with no gene match: 9. This CDR3 has 15 amino acids. The germline CDR1 and CDR2 sequences are SGHTS and YDEGEE. In DNA form, the CDR3 reads TGTGCCAGCAGGTTTAGGGACAGCTACAACTATGGCTACACCTTC. This encodes CASRFRDSYNYGYTF.